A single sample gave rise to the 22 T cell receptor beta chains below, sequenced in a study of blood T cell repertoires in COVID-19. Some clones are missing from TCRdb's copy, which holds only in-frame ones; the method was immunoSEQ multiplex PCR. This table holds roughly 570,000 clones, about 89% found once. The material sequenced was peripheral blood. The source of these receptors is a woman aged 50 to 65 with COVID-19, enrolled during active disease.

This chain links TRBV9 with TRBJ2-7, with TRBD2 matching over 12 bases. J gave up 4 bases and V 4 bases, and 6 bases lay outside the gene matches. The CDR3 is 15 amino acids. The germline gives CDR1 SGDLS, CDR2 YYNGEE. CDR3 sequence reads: CASSPLAGGNYEQYF. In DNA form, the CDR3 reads TGTGCCAGCAGCCCCCTAGCGGGGGGGAATTACGAGCAGTACTTC.

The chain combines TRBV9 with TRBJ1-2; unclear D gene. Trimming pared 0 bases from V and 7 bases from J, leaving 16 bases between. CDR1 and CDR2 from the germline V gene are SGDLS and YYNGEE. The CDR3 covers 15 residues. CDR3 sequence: CASSVGPSSRGGYTF. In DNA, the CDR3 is TGTGCCAGCAGCGTAGGCCCTTCCAGTCGGGGTGGCTACACCTTC. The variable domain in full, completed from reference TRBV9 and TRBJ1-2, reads DSGVTQTPKHLITATGQRVTLRCSPRSGDLSVYWYQQSLDQGLQFLIQYYNGEERAKGNILERFSAQQFPDLHSELNLSSLELGDSALYFCASSVGPSSRGGYTFGSGTRLTVV.

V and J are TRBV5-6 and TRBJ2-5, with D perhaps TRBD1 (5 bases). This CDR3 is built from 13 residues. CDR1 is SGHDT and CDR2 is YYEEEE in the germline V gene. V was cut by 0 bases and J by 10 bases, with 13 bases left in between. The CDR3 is CASSLGIGRGQYF. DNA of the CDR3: TGTGCCAGCAGCTTGGGAATTGGAAGGGGCCAGTACTTC.

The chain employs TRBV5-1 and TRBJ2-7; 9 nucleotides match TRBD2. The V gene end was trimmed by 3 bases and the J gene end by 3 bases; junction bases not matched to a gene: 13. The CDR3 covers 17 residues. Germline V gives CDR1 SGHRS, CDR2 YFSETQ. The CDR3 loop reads CASSSPPSGVLYYEQYF. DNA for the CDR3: TGCGCCAGCAGCTCACCCCCTAGCGGGGTACTCTACTACGAGCAGTACTTC.

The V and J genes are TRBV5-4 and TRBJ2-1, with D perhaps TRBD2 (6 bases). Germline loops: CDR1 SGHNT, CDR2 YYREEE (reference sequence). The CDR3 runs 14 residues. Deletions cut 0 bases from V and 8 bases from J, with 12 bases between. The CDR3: CASSLELARDEQFF. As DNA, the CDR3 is TGTGCCAGCAGCTTGGAACTAGCTAGGGATGAGCAGTTCTTC.

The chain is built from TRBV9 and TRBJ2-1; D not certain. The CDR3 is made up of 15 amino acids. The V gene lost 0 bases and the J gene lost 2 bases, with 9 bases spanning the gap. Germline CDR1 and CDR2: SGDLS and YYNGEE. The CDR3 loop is CASSVVVETYNEQFF. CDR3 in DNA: TGTGCCAGCAGCGTAGTGGTAGAGACCTACAATGAGCAGTTCTTC.

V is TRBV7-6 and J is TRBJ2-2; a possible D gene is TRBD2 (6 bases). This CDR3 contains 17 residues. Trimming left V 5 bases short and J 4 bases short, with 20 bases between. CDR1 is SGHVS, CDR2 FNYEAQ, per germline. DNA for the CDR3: TGTGCCAGCAGCGTAACGCCCCGGGGGACCTTCACCGGGGAGCTGTTTTTT. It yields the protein CASSVTPRGTFTGELFF.

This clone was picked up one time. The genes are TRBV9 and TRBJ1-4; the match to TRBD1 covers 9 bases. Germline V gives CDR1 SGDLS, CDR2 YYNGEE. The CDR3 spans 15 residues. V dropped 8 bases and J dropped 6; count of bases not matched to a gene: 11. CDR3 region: CASGPTRTGDEKLFF. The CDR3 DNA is TGTGCCAGTGGGCCTACCCGGACAGGGGATGAAAAACTGTTTTTT. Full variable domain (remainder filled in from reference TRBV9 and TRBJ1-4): DSGVTQTPKHLITATGQRVTLRCSPRSGDLSVYWYQQSLDQGLQFLIQYYNGEERAKGNILERFSAQQFPDLHSELNLSSLELGDSALYFCASGPTRTGDEKLFFGSGTQLSVL.

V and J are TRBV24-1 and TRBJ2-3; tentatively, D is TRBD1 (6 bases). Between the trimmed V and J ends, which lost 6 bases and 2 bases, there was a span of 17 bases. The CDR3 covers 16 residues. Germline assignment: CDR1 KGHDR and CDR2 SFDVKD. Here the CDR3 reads CATSPTPQGPTDTQYF. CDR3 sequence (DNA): TGTGCCACCAGTCCGACTCCACAGGGTCCCACAGATACGCAGTATTTT.

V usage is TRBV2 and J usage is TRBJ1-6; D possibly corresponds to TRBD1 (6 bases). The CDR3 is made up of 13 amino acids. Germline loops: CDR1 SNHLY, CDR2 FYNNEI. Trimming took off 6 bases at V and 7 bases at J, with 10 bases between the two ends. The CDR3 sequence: CASRDSLNSPLHF. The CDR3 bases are TGTGCCAGCAGGGACAGCCTAAATTCACCCCTCCACTTT.

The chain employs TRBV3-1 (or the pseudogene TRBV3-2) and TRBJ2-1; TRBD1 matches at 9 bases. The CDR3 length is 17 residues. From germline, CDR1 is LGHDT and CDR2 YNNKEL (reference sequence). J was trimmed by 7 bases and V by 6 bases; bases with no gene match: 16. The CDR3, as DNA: TGTGCCAGCAGTCTAACTCTGCCGGGACAGGGTGTGAATGAGCAGTTCTTC. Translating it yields CASSLTLPGQGVNEQFF.

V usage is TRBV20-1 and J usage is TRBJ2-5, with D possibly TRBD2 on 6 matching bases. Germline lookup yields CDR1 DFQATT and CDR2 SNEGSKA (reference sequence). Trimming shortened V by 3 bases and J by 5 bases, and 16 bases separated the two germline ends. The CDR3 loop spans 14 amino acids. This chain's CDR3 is CSASWPGRKETQYF. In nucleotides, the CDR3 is TGCAGTGCTAGTTGGCCAGGGAGGAAGGAGACCCAGTACTTC.

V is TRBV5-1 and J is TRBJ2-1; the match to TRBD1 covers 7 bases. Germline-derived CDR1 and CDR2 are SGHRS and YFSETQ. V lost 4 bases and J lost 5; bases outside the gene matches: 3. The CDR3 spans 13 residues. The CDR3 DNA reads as TGCGCCAGCAGCCCCACAGGGGACAATGAGCAGTTCTTC. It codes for CASSPTGDNEQFF.

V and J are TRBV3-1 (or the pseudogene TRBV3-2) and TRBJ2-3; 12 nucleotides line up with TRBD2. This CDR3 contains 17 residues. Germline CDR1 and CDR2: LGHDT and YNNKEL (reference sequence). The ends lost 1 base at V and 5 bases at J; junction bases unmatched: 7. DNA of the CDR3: TGTGCCAGCAGCCAAGGGACTAGCGGGGCCTCCGGAGATACGCAGTATTTT. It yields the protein CASSQGTSGASGDTQYF.

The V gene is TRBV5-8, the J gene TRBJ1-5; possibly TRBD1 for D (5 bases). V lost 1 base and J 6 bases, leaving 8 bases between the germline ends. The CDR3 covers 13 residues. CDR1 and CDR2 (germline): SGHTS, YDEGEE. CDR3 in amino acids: CASSLRGSQPQHF. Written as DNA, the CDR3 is TGTGCCAGCAGCTTGAGGGGAAGTCAGCCCCAGCATTTT.

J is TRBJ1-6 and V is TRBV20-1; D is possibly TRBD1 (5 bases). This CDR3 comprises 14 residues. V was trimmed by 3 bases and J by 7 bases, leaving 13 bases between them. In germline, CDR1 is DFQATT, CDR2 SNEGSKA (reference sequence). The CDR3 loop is CSASLGTQNSPLHF. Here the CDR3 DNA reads TGCAGTGCTAGTCTCGGGACTCAAAATTCACCCCTCCACTTT.

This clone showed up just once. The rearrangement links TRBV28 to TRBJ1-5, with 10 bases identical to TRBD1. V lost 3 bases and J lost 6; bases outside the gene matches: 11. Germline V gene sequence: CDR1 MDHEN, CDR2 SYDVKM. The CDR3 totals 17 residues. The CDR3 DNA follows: TGTGCCAGCAGTTTCGGGACAGGGGCCATAGCGGGTCAGCCCCAGCATTTT. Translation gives CASSFGTGAIAGQPQHF.

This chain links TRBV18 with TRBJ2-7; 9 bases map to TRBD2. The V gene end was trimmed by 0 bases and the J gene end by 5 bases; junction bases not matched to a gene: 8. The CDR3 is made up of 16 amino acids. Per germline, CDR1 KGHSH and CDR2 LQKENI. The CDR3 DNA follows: TGTGCCAGCTCACCACCGGTTGAGCTAGCGGGGAACGAGCAGTACTTC. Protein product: CASSPPVELAGNEQYF.

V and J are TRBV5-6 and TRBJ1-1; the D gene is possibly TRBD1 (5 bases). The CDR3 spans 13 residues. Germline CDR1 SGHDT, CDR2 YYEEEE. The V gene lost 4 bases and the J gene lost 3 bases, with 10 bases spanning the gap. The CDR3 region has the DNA TGTGCCAGCAGCGGGGGGGATTACACTGAAGCTTTCTTT. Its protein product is CASSGGDYTEAFF.

CDR3 nucleotide sequence: TGTGCCAGCAGTGAACCCGACAGGGCCCGGCAGCCCCAGCATTTT. This encodes CASSEPDRARQPQHF. The chain links TRBV25-1 to TRBJ1-5, with TRBD1 identical over 7 bases. Germline V gives CDR1 MGHDK, CDR2 SYGVNS. V lost 2 bases and J lost 7; bases outside the gene matches: 8. This CDR3 is built from 15 residues.

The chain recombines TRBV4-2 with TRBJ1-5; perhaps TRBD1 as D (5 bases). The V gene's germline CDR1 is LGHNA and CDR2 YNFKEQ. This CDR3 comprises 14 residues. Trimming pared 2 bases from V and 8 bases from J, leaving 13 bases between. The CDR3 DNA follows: TGTGCCAGCAGCCAACCGGGGGAAAGCGAGCCCCAGCATTTT. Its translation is CASSQPGESEPQHF.

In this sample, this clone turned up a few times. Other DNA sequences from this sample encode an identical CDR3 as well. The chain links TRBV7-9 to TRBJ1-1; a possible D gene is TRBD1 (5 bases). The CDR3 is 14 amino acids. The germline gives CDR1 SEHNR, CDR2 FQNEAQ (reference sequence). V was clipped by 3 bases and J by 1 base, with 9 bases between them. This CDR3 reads CASSLGQRNTEAFF. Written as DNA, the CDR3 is TGTGCCAGCAGCTTGGGGCAGCGGAACACTGAAGCTTTCTTT. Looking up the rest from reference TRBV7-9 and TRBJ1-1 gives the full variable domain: DTGVSQNPRHKITKRGQNVTFRCDPISEHNRLYWYRQTLGQGPEFLTYFQNEAQLEKSRLLSDRFSAERPKGSFSTLEIQRTEQGDSAMYLCASSLGQRNTEAFFGQGTRLTVV.